These 27 T cell receptor beta chains originate from one sample sequenced in a study of identifying expanded T cells in peripheral blood. The table came from immunoSEQ multiplex PCR; TCRdb's copy has only in-frame clones and leaves some out. This table holds about 78,000 clones, approximately 85% found once. Sequenced sample: blood. The source is a person aged 18-70 years in good health.

The V call is TRBV27, the J call TRBJ1-4, with TRBD1 matching 8 bases. The CDR3 totals 17 residues. The V gene end was trimmed by 5 bases and the J gene end by 10 bases; junction bases not matched to a gene: 18. The V gene's germline CDR1 is MNHEY and CDR2 SMNVEV (reference sequence). CDR3 DNA: TGTGCCAGCAGTGTAAAACCCCTCGGACAGGGTATCGGAAAACTGTTTTTT. As protein: CASSVKPLGQGIGKLFF.

This chain joins TRBV7-6 and TRBJ2-7; TRBD1 might be the D (6 bases). Trimming shortened V by 4 bases and J by 2 bases, and 18 bases separated the two germline ends. The CDR3 contains 16 residues. Germline-derived CDR1 and CDR2 are SGHVS and FNYEAQ. The CDR3: CASSYREPMSTYEQYF. CDR3 sequence (DNA): TGTGCCAGCAGCTACAGGGAACCAATGTCGACCTACGAGCAGTACTTC.

The chain is built from TRBV6-5 and TRBJ2-5; 8 bases match TRBD1. The CDR3 is 14 residues long. Germline V gene sequence: CDR1 MNHEY, CDR2 SVGAGI. Trimming cost V 6 bases and J 5 bases; bases outside gene matches: 8. CDR3 nucleotides: TGTGCCAGCAGCGCAGGACAGGGATCGGAGACCCAGTACTTC. Translation: CASSAGQGSETQYF.

The chain is built from TRBV29-1 and TRBJ2-7, with TRBD2 matching 9 bases. CDR3 size: 12 residues. The junction had 6 bases not matched to a gene; V was cut back by 6 bases and J by 6 bases. Per the germline V gene, CDR1 is SQVTM and CDR2 is ANQGSEA. This chain's CDR3 is CSVGSGSREQYF. In DNA, the CDR3 is TGCAGCGTGGGTAGCGGGAGTCGCGAGCAGTACTTC.

V and J are TRBV19 and TRBJ2-1; D gene uncertain. The germline V gene encodes CDR1 LNHDA and CDR2 SQIVND (reference sequence). The CDR3 consists of 14 residues. Trimming took 5 bases from V and 5 from J, leaving 13 bases between them. CDR3 residues: CASSYISGDNEQFF. The CDR3, as DNA: TGTGCCAGTAGTTATATTAGTGGGGACAATGAGCAGTTCTTC. Full variable domain (missing parts from reference TRBV19 and TRBJ2-1): DGGITQSPKYLFRKEGQNVTLSCEQNLNHDAMYWYRQDPGQGLRLIYYSQIVNDFQKGDIAEGYSVSREKKESFPLTVTSAQKNPTAFYLCASSYISGDNEQFFGPGTRLTVL.

V gene TRBV5-6 combines with J gene TRBJ1-1; D unclear. Germline V gives CDR1 SGHDT, CDR2 YYEEEE. The CDR3 sequence is 12 residues long. The V end lost 4 bases, the J end lost 11 bases, and 15 bases lay between the germline ends. The CDR3 coding sequence is TGTGCCAGCAGCCTGGGAGGGTTGGGGGCTTTCTTT. Translated, it gives CASSLGGLGAFF.

The sample holds one count of this clone. The rearrangement links TRBV4-1 to TRBJ2-2, with TRBD1 identical over 12 bases. The CDR3 is 15 amino acids. J was trimmed by 6 bases and V by 4 bases; bases with no gene match: 3. CDR1 and CDR2 (germline): MGHRA, YSYEKL. The CDR3: CASSLGQGASGELFF. The CDR3 bases are TGCGCCAGCAGCCTGGGACAGGGGGCGTCCGGGGAGCTGTTTTTT.

The chain carries TRBV4-1 and TRBJ2-7; D is perhaps TRBD1 (6 bases). V shed 0 bases and J shed 1 base, with 7 bases lying between them. Germline V gene data show CDR1 as MGHRA and CDR2 as YSYEKL. This CDR3 is 14 amino acids long. The DNA for the CDR3 is TGCGCCAGCAGCCAAGACAGGGGATCCTACGAGCAGTACTTC. It translates to CASSQDRGSYEQYF.

This clone was seen only once. The chain's CDR3 is CASSVQDLYGCTF. CDR3 DNA: TGTGCCAGCAGCGTACAGGATTTATATGGATGCACCTTC. The chain employs TRBV9 and TRBJ1-2; unclear D gene. The ends were cut back, 1 base at V and 13 bases at J, with 17 bases in the middle. Germline loops: CDR1 SGDLS, CDR2 YYNGEE. This CDR3 region has 13 residues.

This clone was observed once. The chain combines TRBV4-1 with TRBJ2-5; D remains ambiguous. The CDR3 extends over 13 amino acids. V gave up 4 bases and J gave up 4 bases, with 10 bases separating them. CDR1 is MGHRA and CDR2 is YSYEKL in the germline V gene. CDR3 sequence reads: CASSLGYGETQYF. The CDR3 DNA reads as TGCGCCAGCAGCCTTGGATATGGAGAGACCCAGTACTTC.

This clone was detected a few times. This chain connects TRBV28 to TRBJ2-7, with D uncertain. The CDR3 extends over 11 amino acids. V dropped 6 bases and J dropped 4 bases, with 7 bases sitting between them. Germline CDR1 reads MDHEN; CDR2 reads SYDVKM. The CDR3 region has the DNA TGTGCCAGCAGGAACGGGTACGAGCAGTACTTC. Translated: CASRNGYEQYF. The full variable domain, with the rest looked up from reference TRBV28 and TRBJ2-7, is DVKVTQSSRYLVKRTGEKVFLECVQDMDHENMFWYRQDPGLGLRLIYFSYDVKMKEKGDIPEGYSVSREKKERFSLILESASTNQTSMYLCASRNGYEQYFGPGTRLTVT.

The chain carries TRBV11-2 and TRBJ2-5; no clear D. The V end was cut by 5 bases, the J end by 3 bases, with 16 bases between. The CDR3 has 15 amino acids. CDR1 and CDR2 (germline): SGHAT, FQNNGV. The CDR3 nucleotides are TGTGCCAGCAGCCCGTACGGCGGTCGTGAAGAGACCCAGTACTTC. It encodes CASSPYGGREETQYF. The variable domain in full, completed from reference TRBV11-2 and TRBJ2-5, reads EAGVAQSPRYKIIEKRQSVAFWCNPISGHATLYWYQQILGQGPKLLIQFQNNGVVDDSQLPKDRFSAERLKGVDSTLKIQPAKLEDSAVYLCASSPYGGREETQYFGPGTRLLVL.

The rearrangement joins TRBV7-2 to TRBJ1-2; the D gene is possibly TRBD1 (6 bases). CDR1 is SGHTA and CDR2 is FQGNSA in the germline V gene. V shed 1 base and J shed 4 bases, with 19 bases lying between them. The CDR3 has 17 amino acids. The chain's CDR3 is CASSLDIEQGSSYGYTF. The CDR3 DNA follows: TGTGCCAGCAGCTTAGATATCGAACAGGGATCCTCCTATGGCTACACCTTC.

V usage is TRBV28 and J usage is TRBJ2-2, with unresolved D. V was pared by 6 bases and J by 0 bases, with 2 bases between. The germline gives CDR1 MDHEN, CDR2 SYDVKM. This CDR3 has 12 residues. CDR3 protein: CASRSNTGELFF. The CDR3 nucleotides read TGTGCCAGCAGATCGAACACCGGGGAGCTGTTTTTT.

This clone is a singleton in its sample. The rearrangement links TRBV2 to TRBJ2-5; unclear D gene. V lost 5 bases and J 1 base, leaving 8 bases between the germline ends. CDR1 and CDR2 from the germline V gene are SNHLY and FYNNEI. This CDR3 has 13 amino acids. The CDR3 is CASSWVFQETQYF. The CDR3 nucleotides are TGTGCCAGCAGTTGGGTATTCCAAGAGACCCAGTACTTC.

This clone was recorded a few times. This chain joins TRBV7-3 and TRBJ2-1, with TRBD2 matching over 9 bases. From germline, CDR1 is SGHTA and CDR2 FQGTGA. With V trimmed by 2 bases and J by 8 bases, 7 bases remained unmatched. This CDR3 region has 15 residues. The CDR3: CASSLGTSQVDEQFF. CDR3 in DNA: TGTGCCAGCAGCTTAGGGACTAGCCAAGTTGATGAGCAGTTCTTC.

This sequence joins TRBV29-1 and TRBJ1-2, with a weak D call TRBD1 (6 bases). CDR3 length: 12 amino acids. The V end was cut by 3 bases, the J end by 6 bases, with 11 bases between. The germline gives CDR1 SQVTM, CDR2 ANQGSEA. The CDR3: CSVEAGVDGYTF. DNA of the CDR3: TGCAGCGTTGAGGCAGGGGTAGATGGCTACACCTTC.

This sequence joins TRBV7-3 and TRBJ2-3, with TRBD2 matching 12 bases. V lost 3 bases, J lost 2 bases, and 3 bases stayed unmatched. The length of the CDR3 is 16 residues. Germline CDR1 reads SGHTA; CDR2 reads FQGTGA. CDR3 sequence: CASSLGLAGFTDTQYF. CDR3 DNA sequence: TGTGCCAGCAGCTTGGGACTAGCGGGTTTCACAGATACGCAGTATTTT.

The gene calls are TRBV6-1 and TRBJ2-5, with 11 bases identical to TRBD1. CDR3 length: 14 amino acids. Germline CDR1 reads MNHNS; CDR2 reads SASEGT. Unmatched junction bases numbered 4, after V lost 5 bases and J lost 5 bases. The CDR3 coding sequence is TGTGCCAGCAGTCGGGACAGGGGGTTTGAGACCCAGTACTTC. Protein: CASSRDRGFETQYF.

The table lists this clone with a few counts. The rearrangement links TRBV4-2 to TRBJ2-3; D unresolved. The length of the CDR3 is 13 residues. The germline gives CDR1 LGHNA, CDR2 YNFKEQ. The V gene lost 0 bases and the J gene lost 5 bases, with 6 bases spanning the gap. The CDR3 sequence: CASSQDQGDTQYF. CDR3 nucleotides: TGTGCCAGCAGCCAAGATCAAGGAGATACGCAGTATTTT.

The V and J genes are TRBV19 and TRBJ1-5; TRBD1 matches at 11 bases. The germline V gene has CDR1 LNHDA and CDR2 SQIVND (reference sequence). This CDR3 spans 16 amino acids. The trim removed 10 bases at V and 8 bases at J, leaving 16 bases unmatched. The chain's CDR3 is CATRPGTGGEPEPQHF. CDR3 nucleotide sequence: TGTGCCACCAGGCCCGGGACAGGGGGGGAGCCTGAGCCCCAGCATTTT.

This sequence joins TRBV25-1 and TRBJ2-7; 10 nucleotides match TRBD2. CDR3 length: 14 residues. V shed 7 bases and J 7 bases; nucleotides not matched to a gene: 10. Per the germline V gene, CDR1 is MGHDK and CDR2 is SYGVNS. The chain's CDR3 is CASTDTGLAREQYF. CDR3 nucleotides: TGTGCCAGCACCGACACGGGACTAGCGAGGGAGCAGTACTTC.

On this clone itself: Other DNA sequences from this sample encode an identical CDR3 as well. CDR3 coding DNA: TGTGCCAGCTCACCAGTAGTCGCGGCTGAAGCTTTCTTT. Translation gives CASSPVVAAEAFF. The chain carries TRBV18 and TRBJ1-1, with D unresolved. Looked up from germline, CDR1 is KGHSH and CDR2 is LQKENI. Trimming removed 2 bases at V and 6 bases at J, with 10 bases between. This CDR3 spans 13 amino acids.

This clone was observed a few times. The chain couples TRBV9 to TRBJ1-1; 8 nucleotides match TRBD1. J was trimmed by 4 bases and V by 2 bases; bases with no gene match: 4. This CDR3 is 14 amino acids long. Looked up from germline, CDR1 is SGDLS and CDR2 is YYNGEE. The CDR3 region is CASSVRQGATEAFF. CDR3 nucleotides: TGTGCCAGCAGCGTTAGGCAGGGGGCCACTGAAGCTTTCTTT.

This rearrangement joins TRBV4-2 to TRBJ2-3; 11 positions match TRBD2. V gave up 4 bases and J gave up 0 bases; unmatched junction bases: 9. This CDR3 comprises 18 residues. Germline lookup yields CDR1 LGHNA and CDR2 YNFKEQ. CDR3: CASSRHSLAGVSTDTQYF. CDR3 sequence (DNA): TGTGCCAGCAGCCGCCACTCACTAGCGGGGGTGAGCACAGATACGCAGTATTTT.

The J gene is TRBJ2-5, the V gene TRBV18; TRBD1 agrees at 7 bases. V dropped 3 bases and J dropped 2; count of bases not matched to a gene: 3. Per germline, CDR1 KGHSH and CDR2 LQKENI. The CDR3 extends over 14 amino acids. The CDR3 region is CASSPTGQQETQYF. CDR3 nucleotides: TGTGCCAGCTCACCGACAGGGCAACAAGAGACCCAGTACTTC.

The chain employs TRBV18 and TRBJ2-2; no reliable D call. The CDR3 spans 13 residues. V was clipped by 2 bases and J by 7 bases, with 8 bases between them. From germline, CDR1 is KGHSH and CDR2 LQKENI. In DNA form, the CDR3 reads TGTGCCAGCTCACCATGGGTGAACGGGGAGCTGTTTTTT. Its translation is CASSPWVNGELFF.